Presented here are 7 T cell receptor beta chains from one specimen sequenced in a study of post-analysis software for immune sequencing data. Findings and caveats of the study: TRBV5-6, TRBV5-1 and TRBV20-1 belonged to a set of roughly five TRBV segments that were more frequent in patients than controls.

Antigen specificity for these receptors is unknown. TCR beta cDNA libraries included unique molecular identifiers. TCRdb passed the PCR reads through MiXCR, listing each CDR3 protein once. The repertoire holds approximately 660,000 distinct CDR3 sequences, with more than 50% as singletons. Material for sequencing was blood. Every receptor here comes from a girl aged 2 to 9 with multiple sclerosis.

The CDR3 region has the DNA TGTGCCAGCAGCTTAACCCCTGGACAGGGGCGCAATGAGCAGTTCTTC. As protein: CASSLTPGQGRNEQFF. This rearrangement joins TRBV11-2 to TRBJ2-1; 9 nucleotides align to TRBD1. The CDR3 runs to 16 residues. Trimming removed 2 bases from V and 6 bases from J; junction bases left unmatched: 8. Germline V gene data show CDR1 as SGHAT and CDR2 as FQNNGV.

This clonotype was counted a single time. The chain uses TRBV5-1 and TRBJ1-2, with TRBD1 matching 7 bases. The CDR3 is made up of 16 amino acids. V trimming: 0 bases; J trimming: 3 bases; junction bases outside the gene matches: 8. CDR1 and CDR2 from the germline V gene are SGHRS and YFSETQ. The CDR3 region has the DNA TGCGCCAGCAGCTTGGGGAAGGGGGCTTACGACTATGGCTACACCTTC. This codes for CASSLGKGAYDYGYTF.

The V gene is TRBV6-2 or TRBV6-3, the J gene TRBJ1-5; no definite D call. Trimming took 5 bases from V and 3 from J, leaving 11 bases between them. The CDR3 loop spans 14 amino acids. From germline, CDR1 is MNHEY and CDR2 SVGEGT. The CDR3 sequence is CASSPGIYNQPQHF. The CDR3 region has the DNA TGTGCCAGCAGTCCCGGGATCTACAATCAGCCCCAGCATTTT.

The chain links TRBV12-3 or TRBV12-4 to TRBJ2-7; D tentatively reads TRBD1 or TRBD2 (6 bases each). The CDR3 length is 13 residues. The V end was cut by 3 bases, the J end by 6 bases, with 12 bases between. CDR3 amino acids: CASSFGKGGEQYF. The CDR3 region has the DNA TGTGCCAGCAGTTTTGGCAAGGGGGGCGAGCAGTACTTC.

The chain carries TRBV6-2 or TRBV6-3 and TRBJ2-4; possibly TRBD2 for D (6 bases). This CDR3 has 20 residues. Germline values: CDR1 MNHEY, CDR2 SVGEGT. Trimming stripped 0 bases from V and 3 bases from J, with 24 bases between. CDR3 sequence (DNA): TGTGCCAGCAGTTACTCGAAAAGTTCTGGGGGGTCTTGGGTCAAAAACATTCAGTACTTC. Protein sequence: CASSYSKSSGGSWVKNIQYF.

This chain links TRBV15 with TRBJ2-3, with 12 nucleotides matching TRBD2. Per the germline V gene, CDR1 is LNHNV and CDR2 is YYDKDF (reference sequence). V was pared by 0 bases and J by 2 bases, with 3 bases of the junction left unmatched. The CDR3 spans 17 residues. CDR3 protein: CATSRDRLAGATDTQYF. DNA for the CDR3: TGTGCCACCAGCAGAGATCGACTAGCGGGAGCCACAGATACGCAGTATTTT.

This chain links TRBV6-5 with TRBJ1-4; D is ambiguous. From germline, CDR1 is MNHEY and CDR2 SVGAGI. CDR3 length equals 14 residues. The V and J ends lost 5 bases and 10 bases respectively, with 17 bases between them. The CDR3 loop reads CASSHEVAVGKLFF. As DNA, the CDR3 is TGTGCCAGCAGTCATGAGGTAGCAGTAGGAAAACTGTTTTTT.